These 3 T cell receptor beta chains share one sample of origin, sequenced in a study of regulatory T cells in long-lasting Graves disease. Both iRepertoire HTBI primers and Arm-PCR of CDR3 regions were used to build the TCR beta libraries. Each CDR3 protein gets one entry after TCRdb re-called the multiplex PCR reads with MiXCR. Of over 500,000 distinct CDR3 sequences detected, 15% to 20% appear once; the ten largest clones hold under 20%. Time point meaning: newly diagnosed GD, antithyroid drugs for less than 3 months. Extracted PBMC RNA gave rise to the TCR library. This sample also belongs to another study, concerning T cells in Graves' hyperthyroidism and ophthalmopathy.

Sequencing used peripheral blood mononuclear cells (PBMCs), obtained at new diagnosis, from a patient treated with antithyroid drugs. Receptors were obtained from a woman aged 30 to 39 with Graves disease.

The chain couples TRBV29-1 to TRBJ2-1, with 9 bases aligning to TRBD1. The junction had 8 bases not matched to a gene; V was cut back by 7 bases and J by 7 bases. CDR1 is SQVTM and CDR2 is ANQGSEA in the germline V gene. This CDR3 is built from 13 residues. For the CDR3, the DNA is TGCAGCGCCCCCCGGGACAGGGTAAATGAGCAGTTCTTC. Encoded protein: CSAPRDRVNEQFF.

The CDR3 DNA is TGCAGTGCAACGGGACAGGGGAATTACGAGCAGTACTTC. Residues: CSATGQGNYEQYF. The gene calls are TRBV20-1 and TRBJ2-7; TRBD1 agrees at 10 bases. J gave up 4 bases and V 6 bases, and 6 bases lay outside the gene matches. This CDR3 region has 13 residues. The germline V gene encodes CDR1 DFQATT and CDR2 SNEGSKA (reference sequence).

In its sample, this clonotype was seen a few times. The chain carries TRBV9 and TRBJ2-1; 10 nucleotides match TRBD2. With V trimmed by 2 bases and J by 9 bases, 14 bases remained unmatched. Germline loops: CDR1 SGDLS, CDR2 YYNGEE. CDR3 length: 17 residues. This CDR3 is CASSVEPAGGLGGEQFF. The CDR3 coding sequence is TGTGCCAGCAGCGTTGAGCCAGCGGGAGGGCTAGGTGGTGAGCAGTTCTTC.